This T cell receptor (beta chain) was sequenced in a study of beta chain features in type 1 diabetes. Study results and caveats: Naive, central memory and Treg TCRB repertoires seemed to resemble each other more closely in patients than they did in healthy donors. Researchers caution that PCR might favor shorter templates, equally among patients and controls.

Every bit of the isolated RNA underwent reverse transcription, so sequencing read expressed TCRB transcripts. Here immunoSEQ multiplex PCR was the method, and the copy in TCRdb shows in-frame clones only, minus some. The profile shows fewer than 650,000 clones, 15% to 17% of them singletons. CDR3 length: 13 residues. CDR1 and CDR2 from the germline V gene are MNHNY and SVGAGI (reference sequence). V gave up 6 bases and J gave up 5 bases; unmatched junction bases: 7. CD4+ cells of the naive, central memory, regulatory and stem cell-like memory types were sorted via CD45RO/CCR7/CD25/CD127/CD95/CD27. Each of the sorted populations had a purity greater than 98%. As regards this clone: Its antigen is currently unknown.

The chain uses TRBV6-6 and TRBJ2-7; 7 bases are a match to TRBD1. The sample taken for sequencing was naive CD4+ T cells from blood. This TCR was recovered from a man between 18 and 29 years old in good health. CDR3 in DNA: TGTGCCAGCAGGACTACAGGGGCCCACGAGCAGTACTTC. This translates into CASRTTGAHEQYF.